Here is one T cell receptor beta chain with its context. Its antigen remains unidentified. This CDR3 has 17 amino acids. V was pared by 0 bases and J by 1 base, with 14 bases between. Per the germline V gene, CDR1 is SGHNT and CDR2 is YENEEA. This record comes from a study of tumor-infiltrating lymphocytes in primary liver carcinoma. Study summary: Stage T1-T3 N0M0 and a size of 4.2 to 10 cm characterized the tumors. Every sample contained roughly 3.65 to 8 million productive TCRbeta reads, and these numbers were similar from one tissue type to another. General study findings and limits: Unsorted bulk sampling ruled out any CD4+ versus CD8+ repertoire comparison.

Germline DNA was also extracted, while the blood RNA originated from unsorted whole blood. The input was around 530 ng total RNA; TCR beta cDNA was made from it with a constant-region primer. Library construction for TCR beta comprised three nested multiplex PCR rounds performed with slightly modified ARM-PCR. Rounds one and two of PCR, each of about 10 cycles, were primed with TRBV1-TRBV30 forward primers and a C-beta reverse primer. TCRdb ran MiXCR on the multiplex PCR reads and lists one entry per CDR3 protein. Seen here are about 200,000 distinct CDR3 sequences, almost 65% observed once, and the top ten hold approximately 6.6%.

The chain uses TRBV11-3 and TRBJ2-3; D unresolved. Sequencing used peripheral blood. The receptor was derived from a woman aged 55-70 years with primary liver carcinoma and hepatitis B virus infection. The chain's CDR3 is CASSLDLRFVGTDTQYF. Here the CDR3 DNA reads TGTGCCAGCAGCTTAGATCTCCGGTTTGTTGGCACAGATACGCAGTATTTT.